This entry describes one T cell receptor beta chain. This clonotype was observed many times. What antigen it recognizes has not been identified. No clone much larger than this one lies a single base away; base qualities are absent. The library was prepared using RACE. The listed sequencing device is NextSeq 500. During library preparation, unique molecular identifiers were attached to individual cDNA molecules so that TCRs could be counted quantitatively and reproducibly. For every blood RNA sample, sequencing covered both the TCR alpha and TCR beta chains. The study's own analysis went as follows. Samples had a median of about 96,000 TCRs, with a range from about 23,224 to 750,000. The Decombinator software suite was used to annotate V, J and CDR3 in the TCR reads. Every sample was subsampled to the same number of TCRs (28,000) for the PS versus PT1 abundance plots. TCRs were defined as expanded if absent before sensitization and observed at least eight times at the 2-week time point. TCRdb reanalyzed the raw reads on its own, using fastp at Q25 for trimming and MiXCR for clone calling, and kept in-frame beta chains. Every CDR3 protein is listed once, alongside the most common genes and DNA of its rows. The V and J calls follow TCRdb's processing rather than the paper's. Counted in this sample were 95,000 to 150,000 distinct CDR3 sequences; roughly 13% of them appeared once. The ten biggest clones cover 0.92% of the sample.

The data stem from a study of human T cells and chemical hapten exposure (dated by TCRdb to the early 2020s). Regarding the study in general: For sensitization, 2% DPC in acetone was applied to a roughly 2 cm by roughly 2 cm area of upper inner arm skin. Throughout the study period of 20 to 30 weeks, patients also received therapeutic DPC doses to the scalp every week. Patch tests used Finn chambers with 0.01% DPC on the upper back, scored after 6 days by International Contact Dermatitis Research Group standards. The patient cohort, mostly female, included alopecia areata with under or over 50% scalp involvement, alopecia totalis and alopecia universalis. Libraries were pooled for sequencing, and variation in per-sample TCR yields was attributed mainly to small differences in library volumes within the pool. The study tracked peripheral blood TCR repertoire changes in vivo during primary and secondary sensitization to the hapten diphenylcyclopropenone (DPC) in alopecia patients. Blood was sampled from patients pre-sensitization (week 0) and at 2, 6 and about 24 weeks after DPC sensitization. For TCR sequencing, blood came from 25 to 35 alopecia patients at anywhere from one to four time points (pre-sensitization, 2, 6 and 24 weeks).

The sample's time point, from its label and the paper: patch test 1, 2 weeks after DPC sensitization. What this sample's treatment or condition label stands for: therapeutic diphenylcyclopropenone sensitization with weekly scalp DPC. At every patch-test visit, the blood draw took place before the patch test was put on. Patients were considered eligible if aged 18 to 70, diagnosed with alopecia and deemed suitable for DPC therapy, and patients were excluded if pregnant. Unfractionated whole blood was collected in Tempus Blood RNA tubes, and total RNA was extracted from that blood. Results and caveats for the whole study, not just this receptor: No change with DPC sensitization was found in the number of TCRs above 1 in 1000 frequency, and no evidence of global repertoire structure alterations was found. A positive correlation was found between the number of PT1 expanded TCRs and patch test score, with significance reached at thresholds 8, 16 and 32 but not 4. Expanded TCRs formed significantly more large CDR3 similarity clusters than pre-sensitization or healthy control sets, consistent with antigen-driven responses. Repeated subsampling changed both the strength of the expansion versus patch-test correlation and the threshold at which the correlation became significant. Because all patients had alopecia, a presumed autoimmune disease, the immune response of the patients might differ from that of healthy individuals.

The TCR comes from a man aged 18 to 35 with alopecia areata. Some clones in this sample may be carry-over from other donors' samples. The sequencing here drew on whole blood, taken in connection with sensitization to the hapten diphenylcyclopropenone (DPC).

In nucleotides, the sequence is TGTGCCAGCAGCTTGATCGCAAGGACAGGGGATGAAAAACTGTTTTTT. Its amino acids are CASSLIARTGDEKLFF. The V and J segments used are TRBV5-5 and TRBJ1-4, and TRBD1 matches 9 of the central bases. For this chain, trimming is 1 base at the V end and 6 bases at the J end, and the number of junction bases without a gene match is 7. As encoded in the germline V gene (reference sequence), CDR1 is SGHKS while CDR2 is YYEKEE. The CDR3, from cysteine to phenylalanine, totals 16 residues. The DNA shown is the 48-base CDR3, in frame from base 1.